A single sample gave rise to the 16 T cell receptor beta chains below, sequenced in a study of vaccination and CD4 T cells after COVID-19. What these receptors recognize is not known. Stated treatment: approximately nine-day PBMC culture with coronavirus spike peptide pools or control peptides (ViraFEST assay). The Oncomine TCR Beta short-read assay sequenced DNA from cultured CD4+ T cells. Each CDR3 protein is one row after TCRdb ran MiXCR on the PCR reads. The table includes some 13,000 distinct CDR3 sequences, more than 30% detected once. The starting material was CD4+ T cells from blood, cultured in vitro, obtained after SARS-CoV-2 vaccination. These receptors were obtained from a human donor who had recovered from COVID-19.

There are a few counts of this clonotype. The chain employs TRBV20-1 and TRBJ2-5, with 7 bases fitting TRBD1. The CDR3 spans 14 residues. The J segment lost 4 bases and the V segment lost 2 bases, leaving 7 bases of the junction unmatched. CDR1 is DFQATT, CDR2 SNEGSKA, per germline (reference sequence). CDR3: CSARIPTGVETQYF. CDR3 nucleotide sequence: TGCAGTGCTAGAATACCCACAGGGGTAGAGACCCAGTACTTC.

The chain combines TRBV5-1 with TRBJ2-2; TRBD2 might be the D (5 bases). Germline V gene sequence: CDR1 SGHRS, CDR2 YFSETQ. This CDR3 region has 14 residues. Trimming left V 1 base short and J 4 bases short, with 8 bases between. The DNA of the CDR3 is TGCGCCAGCAGCTTGCTCGGGGTCACCGGGGAGCTGTTTTTT. The encoded protein is CASSLLGVTGELFF.

This clonotype was detected once. Germline is not matched at one junction end, which may reflect a read error. The V and J genes are TRBV7-2 and TRBJ2-2; 7 bases agree with TRBD1. CDR3 length: 16 amino acids. The germline V gene encodes CDR1 SGHTA and CDR2 FQGNSA. In DNA, the CDR3 is TGTGCCAGCAGCCTCCTCCCACAGGGGTTTACCGGGGAGCTGTCTTTT. Encoded protein: CASSLLPQGFTGELSF.

The rearrangement links TRBV6-2 or TRBV6-3 to TRBJ1-5; D not resolved. This CDR3 spans 19 amino acids. Trimming removed 0 bases at V and 4 bases at J, with 22 bases between. Germline lookup yields CDR1 MNHEY and CDR2 SVGEGT. As DNA, the CDR3 is TGTGCCAGCAGTTACTCGCTTGGCCGCGGGTCGATCCCTAATCAGCCCCAGCATTTT. This translates into CASSYSLGRGSIPNQPQHF.

This clonotype was detected a few times. The gene calls are TRBV19 and TRBJ2-7; 10 bases align to TRBD2. The CDR3 runs 17 residues. V shed 4 bases and J 2 bases; nucleotides not matched to a gene: 11. Looked up from germline, CDR1 is LNHDA and CDR2 is SQIVND (reference sequence). CDR3 amino acids: CASSTLAGGLSTYEQYF. DNA of the CDR3: TGTGCCAGTAGTACTTTAGCGGGAGGCCTATCCACCTACGAGCAGTACTTC.

The chain's CDR3 is CASSLMSQGNYGYTF. The CDR3 DNA sequence: TGTGCCAGCAGCTTAATGTCACAGGGTAACTATGGCTACACCTTC. V and J are TRBV7-8 and TRBJ1-2, with D maybe TRBD1 (6 bases). The V end was cut by 2 bases, the J end by 1 base, with 11 bases between. This CDR3 is built from 15 residues. Germline V gives CDR1 SGHVS, CDR2 FQNEAQ.

The chain combines TRBV6-2 or TRBV6-3 with TRBJ1-5; the D gene is possibly TRBD1 (5 bases). Germline lookup yields CDR1 MNHEY and CDR2 SVGEGT. This CDR3 has 13 residues. Between the trimmed V and J ends, which lost 6 bases and 6 bases, there was a span of 12 bases. The CDR3 loop is CASSRQYSQPQHF. The CDR3 region has the DNA TGTGCCAGCAGCCGACAGTACTCTCAGCCCCAGCATTTT.

CDR3 loop: CATSRDQASSGSGDTQYF. CDR3 nucleotide sequence: TGTGCCACCAGCAGAGATCAGGCGTCTAGCGGGAGTGGAGATACGCAGTATTTT. The chain joins TRBV15 to TRBJ2-3; 10 nucleotides agree with TRBD2. Trimming cost V 0 bases and J 5 bases; bases outside gene matches: 11. The germline CDR1 and CDR2 sequences are LNHNV and YYDKDF (reference sequence). This CDR3 is 18 amino acids long.

In this sample, this clonotype turned up a few times. V is TRBV20-1 and J is TRBJ2-3; D is possibly TRBD1 (6 bases). There are 14 residues in the CDR3. Germline lookup yields CDR1 DFQATT and CDR2 SNEGSKA (reference sequence). Trimming cost V 1 base and J 5 bases, with 13 bases left between them. CDR3 sequence: CSARVTGSGDTQYF. In DNA form, the CDR3 reads TGCAGTGCTAGAGTGACAGGTTCGGGAGATACGCAGTATTTT.

The rearrangement joins TRBV5-4 to TRBJ2-2; 9 bases line up with TRBD2. V was clipped by 4 bases and J by 6 bases; unmatched bases: 10. The germline CDR1 and CDR2 sequences are SGHNT and YYREEE (reference sequence). CDR3 length equals 16 residues. The CDR3 bases are TGTGCCAGCAGCGCCGGGAGCGGGAGGTTGGCCGGGGAGCTGTTTTTT. Translation: CASSAGSGRLAGELFF.

V and J are TRBV10-3 and TRBJ2-2; D unclear. V was pared by 6 bases and J by 2 bases, with 10 bases between. The CDR3 is made up of 14 amino acids. The germline V gene has CDR1 ENHRY and CDR2 SYGVKD. As DNA, the CDR3 is TGTGCCATCAGACCGGGCCCCAACACCGGGGAGCTGTTTTTT. It specifies CAIRPGPNTGELFF.

By frequency in the sample, this clonotype is large. V and J are TRBV20-1 and TRBJ1-3; D not certain. V lost 1 base and J lost 0, with 7 bases in between. Germline loops: CDR1 DFQATT, CDR2 SNEGSKA (reference sequence). The CDR3 is 14 residues long. The CDR3 region is CSARADGSGNTIYF. DNA of the CDR3: TGCAGTGCTAGAGCTGACGGCTCTGGAAACACCATATATTTT.

The rearrangement joins TRBV28 to TRBJ2-2; TRBD2 matches at 8 bases. The V gene end was trimmed by 4 bases and the J gene end by 1 base; junction bases not matched to a gene: 11. CDR1 is MDHEN and CDR2 is SYDVKM in the germline V gene. The CDR3 consists of 18 residues. In DNA, the CDR3 is TGTGCCAGCAGTTCGCCGATTGGGAGCGGGAGGAACACCGGGGAGCTGTTTTTT. The encoded protein is CASSSPIGSGRNTGELFF.

This clonotype came up a few times. This chain connects TRBV6-2 or TRBV6-3 to TRBJ1-5; 12 bases are a match to TRBD1. The ends lost 4 bases at V and 4 bases at J; junction bases unmatched: 14. The CDR3 totals 19 residues. CDR1 and CDR2 from the germline V gene are MNHEY and SVGEGT. This CDR3 is CASSSGQGARGIGNQPQHF. CDR3 nucleotides: TGTGCCAGCAGTTCGGGACAGGGGGCGCGAGGTATCGGGAATCAGCCCCAGCATTTT.

The chain employs TRBV4-3 and TRBJ1-2, with D perhaps TRBD1 (5 bases). The germline gives CDR1 LGHNA, CDR2 YSLEER. Trimming cost V 4 bases and J 2 bases, with 23 bases left between them. This CDR3 is built from 18 residues. DNA for the CDR3: TGCGCCAGCAGCCCCTCCGGGGGTTGGGTAATCTCGAACTATGGCTACACCTTC. It encodes CASSPSGGWVISNYGYTF.

The chain carries TRBV9 and TRBJ2-1, with a weak D call TRBD2 (5 bases). V was pared by 4 bases and J by 6 bases, with 11 bases between. Germline-derived CDR1 and CDR2 are SGDLS and YYNGEE. CDR3 length: 13 amino acids. CDR3 in DNA: TGTGCCAGCAGCTTCCGCGCGGGCAATGAGCAGTTCTTC. Amino acids: CASSFRAGNEQFF. Full variable domain (remainder filled in from reference TRBV9 and TRBJ2-1): DSGVTQTPKHLITATGQRVTLRCSPRSGDLSVYWYQQSLDQGLQFLIQYYNGEERAKGNILERFSAQQFPDLHSELNLSSLELGDSALYFCASSFRAGNEQFFGPGTRLTVL.